This TCR beta chain was captured in a study of control samples from healthy donors and cancer patients. The V gene's germline CDR1 is SEHNR and CDR2 FQNEAQ (reference sequence). The CDR3 runs 15 residues. J was trimmed by 8 bases and V by 2 bases; bases with no gene match: 7. The table came from immunoSEQ multiplex PCR; TCRdb's copy has only in-frame clones and leaves some out. The sample contains some 250,000 clones, more than 65% of which appear only once. V is TRBV7-9 and J is TRBJ2-1, with 9 bases fitting TRBD1. The sequenced sample consisted of PBMCs. This clonotype originated in a woman aged 55-69 years with lung cancer. CDR3 protein: CASSLRDRDNYEQFF. CDR3 nucleotide sequence: TGTGCCAGCAGCTTAAGGGACAGGGATAACTATGAGCAGTTCTTC.